The 7 T cell receptor beta chains given below trace back to one sample, sequenced in a study of T cell responses to AZD1222 COVID-19 vaccine. Data came from immunoSEQ multiplex PCR; TCRdb stores just in-frame clones and leaves some out. The sample includes about 80,000 clones, 80% to 90% of them seen just once. The input for sequencing was peripheral blood, taken 28 days after the second AZD1222 dose. These receptors all come from an adult who received the AZD1222 COVID-19 vaccine.

The V and J genes are TRBV30 and TRBJ1-2; 9 nucleotides agree with TRBD1. The CDR3 is made up of 13 amino acids. V was pared by 6 bases and J by 5 bases, with 7 bases of the junction left unmatched. The germline V gene encodes CDR1 GTSNPN and CDR2 SVGIG (reference sequence). This chain's CDR3 is CACRTGGAYGYTF. The CDR3 nucleotides read TGTGCCTGCCGTACAGGGGGCGCTTATGGCTACACCTTC.

The CDR3 DNA reads as TGTGCCAGCAGCTTAGGGAAAAGACAGGCGGACGAGCAAGGGCCGTTCTTC. Its translation is CASSLGKRQADEQGPFF. The gene calls are TRBV13 and TRBJ2-1, with D tentatively TRBD1 (6 bases). This CDR3 has 17 amino acids. Per the germline V gene, CDR1 is PRHDT and CDR2 is FYEKMQ (reference sequence). With 0 bases removed from V and 15 bases from J, the gap between germline ends came to 27 bases.

The CDR3 DNA reads as TGCGCCAGCAGCTCAAAACAGGGGTATGGCTACACCTTC. Amino acids: CASSSKQGYGYTF. The V call is TRBV5-1, the J call TRBJ1-2, with TRBD1 matching over 7 bases. V dropped 3 bases and J dropped 5; count of bases not matched to a gene: 4. CDR3 length: 13 residues. Germline loops: CDR1 SGHRS, CDR2 YFSETQ.

The rearrangement joins TRBV29-1 to TRBJ2-5, with 7 positions matching TRBD1. After removal of 8 bases from V and 1 base from J, the junction contained 10 bases not matched to a gene. This CDR3 has 14 residues. CDR1 SQVTM and CDR2 ANQGSEA come from the germline V gene. CDR3 amino acids: CSIMTGNSQETQYF. Here the CDR3 DNA reads TGCAGCATCATGACAGGGAACAGCCAAGAGACCCAGTACTTC.

The chain links TRBV6-6 to TRBJ1-1, with D hard to call. The CDR3 has 12 amino acids. V lost 6 bases to trimming and J lost 4 bases, with 9 bases between them. Germline V gene lookup returns CDR1 MNHNY and CDR2 SVGAGI (reference sequence). The CDR3 bases are TGTGCCAGCAGCTCGGGATCCACTGAAGCTTTCTTT. Translated, it gives CASSSGSTEAFF.

The chain has TRBV12-3 or TRBV12-4 and TRBJ2-7; maybe TRBD2 (5 bases). The V gene lost 5 bases and the J gene lost 3 bases, with 11 bases spanning the gap. The CDR3 length is 13 residues. CDR3 sequence reads: CASSDNGVYEQYF. CDR3 nucleotide sequence: TGTGCCAGCAGTGATAACGGGGTCTACGAGCAGTACTTC.

The chain has TRBV11-3 and TRBJ2-1; 8 bases are shared with TRBD1. V shed 1 base, J shed 4 bases, and the junction held 6 bases outside the gene matches. This CDR3 is built from 16 residues. Looked up from germline, CDR1 is SGHNT and CDR2 is YENEEA. In DNA form, the CDR3 reads TGTGCCAGCAGCTTAGGAGGGGGGACAGGTTACAATGAGCAGTTCTTC. Translating gives CASSLGGGTGYNEQFF.